This record concerns one T cell receptor (beta chain) sequence. Ten or more counts support this clonotype. No antigen is known for it. The record has no base qualities; no much larger clone is one base away. The sample comes from a study of T cells in Graves' hyperthyroidism and ophthalmopathy (dated by TCRdb to the late 2010s). Regarding the research as a whole: Peripheral blood was collected at initial diagnosis, before any treatment. For training and testing, the 80 to 100 patients in the discovery cohort were randomly divided in a 7:3 ratio. Prospective prediction of ophthalmopathy was tested in an independent validation cohort consisting of under 20 hyperthyroidism patients and some 15 patients who later progressed to ophthalmopathy. According to the paper, TCR Vbeta CDR3 sequencing was carried out on 120 to 150 peripheral blood samples, which came from over 40 ophthalmopathy, some 73 hyperthyroidism and approximately 17 progressor patients. The study also compared thyroid tissue and blood T-cell repertoires from over 5 Graves' hyperthyroidism patients. After blood sampling, hyperthyroidism patients were treated with methimazole at a starting dose of 30 mg daily, and ophthalmopathy patients were treated with high-dose intravenous methylprednisolone. To identify TCR V-J signatures that set the groups apart, the researchers used a discovery cohort of 100 patients, made up of approximately 43 with Graves' ophthalmopathy and about 59 with stable Graves' hyperthyroidism.

The TCR beta CDR3 regions were amplified from RNA transcripts. The TCR CDR3 was subjected to a first round of RT-PCR using the HTBI primer set and the Qiagen OneStep RT-PCR kit. Libraries were constructed in a second round of multiplex PCR, after which size selection and purification were carried out. Paired-end sequencing of the libraries was performed with 100 bp reads on an Illumina HiSeq2000. The authors processed their data as follows. SOAPnuke was used to process the raw data, removing reads that contained adapters or uncalled bases, had a mean Phred below 15, or lacked an exact match to the constant primer or identifier. High-quality paired reads were merged using COPE v1.2.5, and each unique nucleotide sequence was defined as a clonotype. Clonotypes were aligned to IMGT TRBV, TRBD and TRBJ reference segments using MiTCR v1.1. Analysis was restricted to V-J combinations with a frequency above 0.0001, which covered 99.2% of repertoires. The TCS score was defined as F50 (clonal expansion) divided by E x V (chaos), with BLOSUM62-based TCRdist calculated between CDR3 peptides within each V-J. Welch's t-statistics and random forest reduced fewer than 600 V-J features to some 14, which were used in a naive Bayes classifier (R e1071). TCRdb trimmed public reads at Q25 via fastp, called clones via MiXCR and kept in-frame beta chains. Merged by CDR3 protein, the rows form single entries marked with the most common genes and DNA. In this record, the V and J calls reflect TCRdb's handling and not the investigators' own analysis. The sample table contains over 150,000 distinct CDR3 sequences; only one count was recorded for approximately 17% of them. Roughly 30% of the sample goes to the ten largest clones.

What the authors observed across the whole study: Sample size was not statistically predetermined, and blinding of investigators to group allocation was not performed. A 13 V-J signature model separated ophthalmopathy from stable hyperthyroidism, with around 90% sensitivity and roughly 84% specificity in cross-validation and 80%/75% in testing. Most expanded thyroid clonotypes (frequency above 0.001) were also detected in blood, a finding suggesting that blood repertoires may reflect thyroid immune responses. In validation, progression to ophthalmopathy was predicted by the model with almost 71% sensitivity and roughly 76% specificity, a median of 6.5 months before onset.

Graves' hyperthyroidism was defined as stable when no progression to ophthalmopathy occurred over 18 months of follow-up. The hyperthyroidism patients were between 18 and 65 years old and newly diagnosed, with a disease duration of less than 2 months. Patients with uncontrolled infections, other autoimmune diseases, pregnancy or lactation were excluded. Clinical symptoms, serum thyroxine and TRAb, thyroid ultrasound, and orbital computed tomography formed the basis for the diagnoses. PBMCs were isolated from approximately 10 ml of fresh peripheral blood by Ficoll-Paque density gradient centrifugation. Total RNA was extracted with Trizol reagent, and quality was checked on an Agilent 2100 Bioanalyzer. The germline V gene encodes CDR1 SNHLY and CDR2 FYNNEI. V is shortened by 9 bases, J by 2 bases, and the region joining them spans 10 bases. Its CDR3 holds 13 amino acids, cysteine through phenylalanine. Of the read, only the CDR3 DNA is kept; its 39 bases are in frame from base 1.

The receptor was derived from a woman between 45 and 65 years old with Graves' hyperthyroidism. The chain joins TRBV2 to TRBJ2-2; the D gene cannot be resolved reliably. The sequenced material came from blood. The nucleotides read TGTGCCAGGGGATCGTCTAACACCGGGGAGCTGTTTTTT. This codes for CARGSSNTGELFF.